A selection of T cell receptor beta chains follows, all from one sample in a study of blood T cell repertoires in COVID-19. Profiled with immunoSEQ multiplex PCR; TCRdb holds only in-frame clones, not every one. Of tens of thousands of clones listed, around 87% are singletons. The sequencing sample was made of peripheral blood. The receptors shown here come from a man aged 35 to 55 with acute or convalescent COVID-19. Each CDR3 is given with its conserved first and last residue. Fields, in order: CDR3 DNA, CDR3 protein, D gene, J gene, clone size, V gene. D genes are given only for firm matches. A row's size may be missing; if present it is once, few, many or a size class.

TGTGCCTGGACGGAAGGGGCATGGGGCACAGATACGCAGTATTTT	CAWTEGAWGTDTQYF	NA	TRBJ2-3	NA	TRBV30
TGTGCCAGCAGTTACTCGGGTTCCAGCGGAATCTTT	CASSYSGSSGIF	NA	TRBJ1-1	NA	TRBV6-6
TGTGCCAGCAGCCCAACGGGGGGCGGGAATCAGCCCCAGCATTTT	CASSPTGGGNQPQHF	NA	TRBJ1-5	NA	TRBV7-2
TGTGCCAGCAGCGAGGGGGCTGTCCTCCACTTT	CASSEGAVLHF	TRBD1	TRBJ1-6	NA	TRBV12-3/TRBV12-4
TGTGCCTGGGCGTTGGGACAGCAGAATGAAAAACTGTTTTTT	CAWALGQQNEKLFF	TRBD1	TRBJ1-4	NA	TRBV30
TGTGCCAGTAGTAGCAGGGACAACTACACCTTC	CASSSRDNYTF	NA	TRBJ1-2	NA	TRBV19
TGTGCCAGCAGTGAAGCGCCAGGACTAGCCACCGGGGCCAACGTCCTGACTTTC	CASSEAPGLATGANVLTF	TRBD2	TRBJ2-6	NA	TRBV6-1
TGCGCCAGCAGCCAAGAGGGCACGCGTAGCGGCAACGTCCTGACTTTC	CASSQEGTRSGNVLTF	NA	TRBJ2-6	NA	TRBV4-3
TGTGCCAGCAGCCAAGCCCCCCTTGTCGCGCCGGGACTAGCGGGGGCCGCTGTTGACTTC	CASSQAPLVAPGLAGAAVDF	TRBD2	TRBJ2-5	NA	TRBV3-1/TRBV3-2
TGTGCCTGGACACAGGGGGCGTCTGGCTACACCTTC	CAWTQGASGYTF	TRBD1	TRBJ1-2	NA	TRBV30
TGTGCCAGCAGCGAGACTAGCGGGGCATACAATGAGCAGTTCTTC	CASSETSGAYNEQFF	TRBD2	TRBJ2-1	once	TRBV7-2
TGTGCCAGCAGCTTGGCCCCAGGACAGGCCTACGAGCAGTACTTC	CASSLAPGQAYEQYF	TRBD1	TRBJ2-7	NA	TRBV5-4